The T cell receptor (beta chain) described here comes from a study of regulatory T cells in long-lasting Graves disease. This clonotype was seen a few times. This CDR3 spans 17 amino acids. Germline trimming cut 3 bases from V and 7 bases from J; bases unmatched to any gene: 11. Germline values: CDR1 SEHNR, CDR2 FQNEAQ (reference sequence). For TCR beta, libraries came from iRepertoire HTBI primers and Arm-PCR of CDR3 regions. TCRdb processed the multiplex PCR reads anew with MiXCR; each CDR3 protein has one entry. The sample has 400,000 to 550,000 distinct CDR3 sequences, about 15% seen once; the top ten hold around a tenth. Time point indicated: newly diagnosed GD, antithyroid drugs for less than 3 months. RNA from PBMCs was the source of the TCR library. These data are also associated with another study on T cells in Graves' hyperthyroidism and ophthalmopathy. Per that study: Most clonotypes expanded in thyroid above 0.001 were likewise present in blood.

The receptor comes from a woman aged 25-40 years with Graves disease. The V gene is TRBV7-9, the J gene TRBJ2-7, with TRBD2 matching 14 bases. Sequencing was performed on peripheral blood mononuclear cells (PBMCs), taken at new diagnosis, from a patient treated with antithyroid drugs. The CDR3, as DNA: TGTGCCAGCAGCTTTAGCGGGACTAGCGGGAGACGGGATGAGCAGTACTTC. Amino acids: CASSFSGTSGRRDEQYF.